The source of this T cell receptor (beta chain) is a study of cytomegalovirus exposure and HLA in healthy donors. Per germline, CDR1 MNHEY and CDR2 SMNVEV (reference sequence). V lost 4 bases, J lost 3 bases, and 15 bases lay in between. This CDR3 has 15 amino acids. Both 60 Vbeta primers and 13 Jbeta primers went into the PCR. Assay: immunoSEQ multiplex PCR; the TCRdb copy retains only in-frame clones and omits some. The data contain some 110,000 clones, around 80% of them seen just once; the ten biggest clones take up more than 1.5%. The donors (healthy individuals) were bone marrow donors. The chain employs TRBV27 and TRBJ1-2; tentatively, D is TRBD1 (6 bases). The sequenced sample consisted of PBMCs. The clonotype comes from a middle-aged woman in good health and CMV-seronegative. The DNA for the CDR3 is TGTGCCAGCAGTTACCAGGGGAGAGGTGACTATGGCTACACCTTC. It yields the protein CASSYQGRGDYGYTF.